In this sample, the clone carrying this T cell receptor beta chain turned up many times. The target antigen is unknown. This entry is derived from a study of T cells in Graves' hyperthyroidism and ophthalmopathy. With V trimmed by 4 bases and J by 8 bases, 9 bases remained unmatched. Germline V gene sequence: CDR1 MNHEY, CDR2 SMNVEV (reference sequence). The CDR3 runs to 16 residues. General study points: A median about 7 months before onset, the model predicted ophthalmopathy.

Patients were excluded because of uncontrolled infection, other autoimmune disease, pregnancy or lactation. Diagnosis rested on symptoms, serum thyroxine and TRAb, thyroid ultrasound, and orbital computed tomography. Amplification yielded TCR beta CDR3 regions, with RNA transcripts as the source. HTBI primers drove first-round RT-PCR of the TCR CDR3. Via MiXCR, TCRdb re-called the multiplex PCR reads, giving one row per CDR3 protein. Of about 250,000 distinct CDR3 sequences listed, 12% to 15% are singletons. The rearrangement uses TRBV27 and TRBJ2-1; 12 positions match TRBD2. Sequencing was carried out using blood. The clonotype originates from a woman between 45 and 60 years old with Graves' hyperthyroidism that later progressed to Graves' ophthalmopathy. This CDR3 reads CASSYLASGREDEQFF. In nucleotides, the CDR3 is TGTGCCAGCAGTTACTTGGCTAGCGGGAGGGAAGATGAGCAGTTCTTC.